This TCR beta chain was identified during a study of shared clonotypes between healthy human individuals. Points from the study as a whole: What rarefaction showed was incomplete sorted-subset sequencing despite large depth.

In the case of this clone: Its antigen remains unidentified.

Profiling relied on immunoSEQ multiplex PCR, and the TCRdb table lists in-frame clones only, not all of them. This sample has some 1,100,000 clones, with approximately 80% found just once. Trimming left V 3 bases short and J 4 bases short, with 19 bases between. From germline, CDR1 is KGHSH and CDR2 LQKENI. The CDR3 contains 17 residues. The specimen sequenced was memory CD4+ T cells from PBMCs. The subset: CD45RA-negative fraction. The V call is TRBV18, the J call TRBJ2-1; tentative D call: TRBD2 (6 bases). The receptor's source is a man aged 18 to 30 in good health. Some clones in this sample may be carry-over from other donors' samples. The CDR3 DNA sequence: TGTGCCAGCTCACCCCGGACGGGGGAATTGAGTTACAATGAGCAGTTCTTC. Protein: CASSPRTGELSYNEQFF.